Following are 20 T cell receptor beta chains from one sample sequenced in a study of technical replicates of blood from several donors. Only in-frame clones appear in the TCRdb table, and some are missing; sequencing was by immunoSEQ multiplex PCR. The sample has more than 65,000 clones, approximately 94% seen once. Sample: T cells isolated from PBMCs. These receptors were collected from a human donor in good health.

V and J are TRBV29-1 and TRBJ1-1, with 10 bases identical to TRBD1. The germline gives CDR1 SQVTM, CDR2 ANQGSEA. V lost 7 bases to trimming and J lost 0 bases; unmatched junction nucleotides: 8. The CDR3 has 15 amino acids. In DNA, the CDR3 is TGCAGCGCCATTAGACAGGGGGCGATGAACACTGAAGCTTTCTTT. It encodes CSAIRQGAMNTEAFF.

This clone was observed once. The CDR3 reads CASNAFGTNEQFF. CDR3 nucleotide sequence: TGTGCCAGCAACGCGTTCGGTACGAATGAGCAGTTCTTC. The J gene is TRBJ2-1, the V gene TRBV9; D is unclear. V was trimmed by 6 bases and J by 7 bases, leaving 14 bases between them. The CDR3 runs to 13 residues. Germline CDR1 is SGDLS and CDR2 is YYNGEE.

This clone occurred once. The chain has TRBV7-3 and TRBJ2-7; 11 nucleotides align to TRBD1. The CDR3 loop spans 16 amino acids. The V gene end was trimmed by 0 bases and the J gene end by 1 base; junction bases not matched to a gene: 2. Germline V gene sequence: CDR1 SGHTA, CDR2 FQGTGA. CDR3 amino acids: CASSLTGTGGSYEQYF. The DNA for the CDR3 is TGTGCCAGCAGCTTAACGGGGACAGGGGGGTCCTACGAGCAGTACTTC.

In this sample, this clone turned up once. CDR3 region: CASSLDISGQDLNTEAFF. The CDR3 region has the DNA TGTGCCAGCAGCTTGGATATTTCCGGACAAGACTTGAACACTGAAGCTTTCTTT. The chain couples TRBV5-4 to TRBJ1-1; D may be TRBD1 (5 bases). CDR3 length: 18 residues. Looked up from germline, CDR1 is SGHNT and CDR2 is YYREEE (reference sequence). V lost 0 bases to trimming and J lost 0 bases, with 18 bases between them.

The chain uses TRBV5-1 and TRBJ2-5; 7 bases agree with TRBD1. CDR1 is SGHRS and CDR2 is YFSETQ in the germline V gene. Trimming took 3 bases from V and 3 from J; bases not matched to a gene: 5. The CDR3 is 14 residues long. As DNA, the CDR3 is TGCGCCAGCAGCTGGCCCGGGACAGAAGAGACCCAGTACTTC. It is translated as CASSWPGTEETQYF. Together with reference TRBV5-1 and TRBJ2-5, the CDR3 gives the full variable domain: KAGVTQTPRYLIKTRGQQVTLSCSPISGHRSVSWYQQTPGQGLQFLFEYFSETQRNKGNFPGRFSGRQFSNSRSEMNVSTLELGDSALYLCASSWPGTEETQYFGPGTRLLVL.

The chain uses TRBV11-3 and TRBJ1-6; D remains unclear. With 4 bases removed from V and 6 bases from J, the gap between germline ends came to 10 bases. The CDR3 runs 14 residues. The germline CDR1 and CDR2 sequences are SGHNT and YENEEA. This CDR3 is CASSSVGFNSPLHF. The CDR3 nucleotides read TGTGCCAGCAGCTCCGTCGGGTTTAATTCACCCCTCCACTTT.

The V gene is TRBV11-1, the J gene TRBJ2-3; 9 bases align to TRBD2. This CDR3 comprises 19 residues. V lost 5 bases and J lost 2; bases outside the gene matches: 17. Germline lookup yields CDR1 SGHAT and CDR2 FQDESV (reference sequence). CDR3: CASSLHHAATSGYTDTQYF. The CDR3 DNA is TGTGCCAGCAGCCTACACCATGCCGCGACTAGCGGCTACACAGATACGCAGTATTTT.

This chain connects TRBV6-5 to TRBJ1-6; D is ambiguous. The CDR3 is 15 residues long. Germline CDR1 and CDR2: MNHEY and SVGAGI. V dropped 2 bases and J dropped 8 bases, with 13 bases sitting between them. DNA for the CDR3: TGTGCCAGCAGTTACAGACCACAGCCCGATTCACCCCTCCACTTT. Its translation is CASSYRPQPDSPLHF.

The chain carries TRBV11-3 and TRBJ2-1; TRBD1 matches 7 bases. The junction had 9 bases not matched to a gene; V was cut back by 5 bases and J by 2 bases. The CDR3 has 16 residues. CDR1 and CDR2 from the germline V gene are SGHNT and YENEEA. CDR3 loop: CASSPGWDSTYNEQFF. The CDR3 DNA sequence: TGTGCCAGCAGCCCTGGTTGGGACAGTACCTACAATGAGCAGTTCTTC.

The chain links TRBV13 to TRBJ2-2; weak D call: TRBD1 (6 bases). CDR1 is PRHDT, CDR2 FYEKMQ, per germline (reference sequence). The CDR3 has 16 amino acids. With 4 bases removed from V and 6 bases from J, the gap between germline ends came to 18 bases. The CDR3 bases are TGTGCCAGCAGCTCGGACAGAGTCAAACCACCCGGGGAGCTGTTTTTT. Translation: CASSSDRVKPPGELFF.

This clone showed up just a few times. V usage is TRBV27 and J usage is TRBJ1-1; 7 bases line up with TRBD1. The junction had 8 bases not matched to a gene; V was cut back by 4 bases and J by 0 bases. Germline V gives CDR1 MNHEY, CDR2 SMNVEV (reference sequence). The CDR3 has 16 residues. The chain's CDR3 is CASSSGQAGMNTEAFF. The CDR3 DNA is TGTGCCAGCAGTTCAGGACAGGCAGGTATGAACACTGAAGCTTTCTTT.

The chain has TRBV19 and TRBJ1-4, with D uncertain. Germline V gene data show CDR1 as LNHDA and CDR2 as SQIVND (reference sequence). CDR3 length: 16 amino acids. Trimming took 5 bases from V and 0 from J, leaving 13 bases between them. In DNA, the CDR3 is TGTGCCAGTAGTCTTACCTCCGGAGCAACTAATGAAAAACTGTTTTTT. Translating it yields CASSLTSGATNEKLFF.

The chain links TRBV10-3 to TRBJ1-1, with 9 positions matching TRBD1. The CDR3 extends over 15 amino acids. The V segment lost 0 bases and the J segment 1 base; nucleotides outside the gene matches: 0. CDR1 ENHRY and CDR2 SYGVKD come from the germline V gene. The chain's CDR3 is CAISESGQGNTEAFF. The CDR3 DNA follows: TGTGCCATCAGTGAGTCGGGACAGGGGAACACTGAAGCTTTCTTT.

The rearrangement links TRBV5-6 to TRBJ2-1; the match to TRBD1 covers 8 bases. Germline CDR1 is SGHDT and CDR2 is YYEEEE. V was pared by 3 bases and J by 8 bases, with 10 bases of the junction left unmatched. The CDR3 is 15 residues long. Written as DNA, the CDR3 is TGTGCCAGCAGCTCGAGACAGGGGCGTGACCATGAGCAGTTCTTC. As protein: CASSSRQGRDHEQFF.

The chain joins TRBV27 to TRBJ2-1; 10 nucleotides align to TRBD1. With V trimmed by 5 bases and J by 6 bases, 7 bases remained unmatched. The CDR3 totals 15 residues. The germline CDR1 and CDR2 sequences are MNHEY and SMNVEV (reference sequence). The CDR3 reads CASSLGQGGGNEQFF. CDR3 nucleotides: TGTGCCAGCAGTCTAGGACAGGGGGGAGGCAATGAGCAGTTCTTC.

This clone appeared a single time. V usage is TRBV11-3 and J usage is TRBJ2-3; 8 nucleotides line up with TRBD2. With V trimmed by 2 bases and J by 5 bases, 9 bases remained unmatched. This CDR3 comprises 16 residues. Germline CDR1 is SGHNT and CDR2 is YENEEA. CDR3: CASSLSPGGLLDTQYF. The CDR3 DNA reads TGTGCCAGCAGCTTATCGCCGGGGGGGCTGTTAGATACGCAGTATTTT.

J is TRBJ2-7 and V is TRBV6-1, with a weak D call TRBD1 (5 bases). The germline CDR1 and CDR2 sequences are MNHNS and SASEGT. Deletions cut 5 bases from V and 5 bases from J, with 16 bases between. CDR3 length: 14 amino acids. CDR3 bases: TGTGCCAGCAGTAAAGGCGGACACTTAGACGAGCAGTACTTC. Its protein product is CASSKGGHLDEQYF.

V gene TRBV6-5 combines with J gene TRBJ1-2, with 7 bases aligning to TRBD1. Trimming took 1 base from V and 0 from J; bases not matched to a gene: 5. Germline-derived CDR1 and CDR2 are MNHEY and SVGAGI. This CDR3 has 16 residues. DNA of the CDR3: TGTGCCAGCAGTTACTTTGGACAGGCAGCTAACTATGGCTACACCTTC. This sequence encodes CASSYFGQAANYGYTF.

V usage is TRBV19 and J usage is TRBJ1-2; D gene ambiguous. Germline CDR1 and CDR2: LNHDA and SQIVND (reference sequence). CDR3 length equals 17 residues. V lost 4 bases and J lost 2, with 20 bases in between. This chain's CDR3 is CASSKQIFQTINYGYTF. In DNA, the CDR3 is TGTGCCAGTAGTAAACAAATATTTCAAACGATAAACTATGGCTACACCTTC. Looking up the rest from reference TRBV19 and TRBJ1-2 gives the full variable domain: DGGITQSPKYLFRKEGQNVTLSCEQNLNHDAMYWYRQDPGQGLRLIYYSQIVNDFQKGDIAEGYSVSREKKESFPLTVTSAQKNPTAFYLCASSKQIFQTINYGYTFGSGTRLTVV.

This clone was recorded a few times. V gene TRBV7-2 combines with J gene TRBJ2-1; D remains unclear. The CDR3 contains 13 residues. CDR1 is SGHTA, CDR2 FQGNSA, per germline. Trimming pared 1 base from V and 7 bases from J, leaving 8 bases between. The CDR3 DNA reads TGTGCCAGCAGCTTAGTGTATCGGAATGAGCAGTTCTTC. It is translated as CASSLVYRNEQFF.